A single T cell receptor (beta chain) is shown here with its context. Relative to the germline gene, one junction end is altered; a read error may explain this. Within the sample, other DNA sequences also encode this same CDR3. The CDR3 has 16 amino acids. Germline loops: CDR1 SGHTS, CDR2 YDEGEE. Sequencing was performed with immunoSEQ multiplex PCR; in TCRdb, only in-frame clones are kept and a portion is missing. Of approximately 16,000 clones in the sample, about 89% were seen once. These data belong to a study of technical replicates of blood from a handful of donors. This chain joins TRBV5-8 and TRBJ2-1, with 9 bases matching TRBD1. This sequence was found in a human donor in good health. Sequenced material: PBMCs. The CDR3 is CASSAGTGRSYNEQFF. Written as DNA, the CDR3 is TGCGCCAGCAGCGCCGGGACAGGGCGCTCCTACAATGAGCAGTTCTTC.